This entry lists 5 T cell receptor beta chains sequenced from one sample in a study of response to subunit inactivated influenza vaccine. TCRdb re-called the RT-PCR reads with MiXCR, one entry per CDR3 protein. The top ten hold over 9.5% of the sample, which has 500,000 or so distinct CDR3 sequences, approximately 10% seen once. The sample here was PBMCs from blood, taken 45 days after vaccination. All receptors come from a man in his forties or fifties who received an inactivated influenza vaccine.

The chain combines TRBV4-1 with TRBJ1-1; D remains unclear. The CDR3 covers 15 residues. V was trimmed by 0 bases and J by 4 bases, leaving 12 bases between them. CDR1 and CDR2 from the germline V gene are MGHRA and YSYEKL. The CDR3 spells CASSQDRVVATEAFF. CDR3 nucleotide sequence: TGCGCCAGCAGCCAAGATCGGGTGGTCGCCACTGAAGCTTTCTTT.

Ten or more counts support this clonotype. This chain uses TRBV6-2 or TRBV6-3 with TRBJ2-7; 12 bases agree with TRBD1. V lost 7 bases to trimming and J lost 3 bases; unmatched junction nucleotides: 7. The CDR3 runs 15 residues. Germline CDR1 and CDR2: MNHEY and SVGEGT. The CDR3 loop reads CASNDRDRGLYEQYF. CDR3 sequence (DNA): TGTGCCAGCAACGATCGGGACAGGGGGCTCTACGAGCAGTACTTC.

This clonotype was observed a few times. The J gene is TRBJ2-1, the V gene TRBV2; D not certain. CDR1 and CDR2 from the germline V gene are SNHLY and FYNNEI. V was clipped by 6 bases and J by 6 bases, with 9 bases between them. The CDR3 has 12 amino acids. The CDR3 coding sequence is TGTGCCAGCAGAGGGTGGGGCAATGAGCAGTTCTTC. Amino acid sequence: CASRGWGNEQFF.

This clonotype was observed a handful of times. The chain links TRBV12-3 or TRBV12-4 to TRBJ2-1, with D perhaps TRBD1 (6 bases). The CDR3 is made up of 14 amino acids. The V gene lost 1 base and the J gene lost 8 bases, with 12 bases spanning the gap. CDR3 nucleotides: TGTGCCAGCAGTTTAGTTGCAGGGGTCGATGAGCAGTTCTTC. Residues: CASSLVAGVDEQFF.

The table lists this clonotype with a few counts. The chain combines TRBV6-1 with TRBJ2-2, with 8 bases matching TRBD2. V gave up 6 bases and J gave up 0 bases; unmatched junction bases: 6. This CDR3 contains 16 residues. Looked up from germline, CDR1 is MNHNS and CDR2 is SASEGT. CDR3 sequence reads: CASRTTSGANTGELFF. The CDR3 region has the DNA TGTGCCAGCAGGACCACTAGCGGAGCGAACACCGGGGAGCTGTTTTTT.